One and the same sample provided the 12 T cell receptor beta chains below, sequenced in a study of beta chain features in type 1 diabetes. Reverse transcription of all isolated RNA meant that expressed TCRB transcripts were sequenced. The method was immunoSEQ multiplex PCR; TCRdb's version includes in-frame clones alone and lacks a portion of them. Among about 130,000 clones listed, about a tenth were seen once. Sequencing input: central memory CD4+ T cells from blood. The origin of the receptors is a man aged 18 to 29 in good health.

The chain uses TRBV7-6 and TRBJ2-7; 9 nucleotides align to TRBD1. Unmatched junction bases numbered 12, after V lost 0 bases and J lost 6 bases. This CDR3 spans 17 amino acids. Germline V gene sequence: CDR1 SGHVS, CDR2 FNYEAQ. The chain's CDR3 is CASSLAIIGTGLGEQYF. The CDR3, as DNA: TGTGCCAGCAGCTTAGCAATCATAGGGACAGGGTTGGGCGAGCAGTACTTC.

The chain is built from TRBV7-9 and TRBJ1-2; TRBD1 aligns across 9 bases. The junction had 6 bases not matched to a gene; V was cut back by 3 bases and J by 7 bases. The CDR3 totals 14 residues. The germline CDR1 and CDR2 sequences are SEHNR and FQNEAQ (reference sequence). CDR3 protein: CASSFRDRVRGYTF. The CDR3 bases are TGTGCCAGCAGCTTTAGGGACAGGGTACGTGGCTACACCTTC.

This clone has a handful of counts. The CDR3 coding sequence is TGCGCCAGCAGCCAGAGAGGACTAGCGGGGGGCGGCACCGGGGAGCTGTTTTTT. Residues: CASSQRGLAGGGTGELFF. This chain joins TRBV4-1 and TRBJ2-2; TRBD2 matches 14 bases. Looked up from germline, CDR1 is MGHRA and CDR2 is YSYEKL. V was pared by 3 bases and J by 4 bases, with 7 bases of the junction left unmatched. This CDR3 spans 18 amino acids.

The chain carries TRBV30 and TRBJ1-5; tentatively, D is TRBD1 (5 bases). With 0 bases removed from V and 4 bases from J, the gap between germline ends came to 13 bases. The CDR3 length is 15 residues. Germline V gene sequence: CDR1 GTSNPN, CDR2 SVGIG (reference sequence). DNA of the CDR3: TGTGCCTGGAGTGTAATGGGGACTTTAAATCAGCCCCAGCATTTT. Protein product: CAWSVMGTLNQPQHF.

This clone appeared a few times. The V and J genes are TRBV20-1 and TRBJ1-2; 9 positions match TRBD1. Trimming took 6 bases from V and 13 from J; bases not matched to a gene: 9. Per germline, CDR1 DFQATT and CDR2 SNEGSKA (reference sequence). This CDR3 is 11 amino acids long. For the CDR3, the DNA is TGCAGTGCCAAACAGGGGGCGACGTTCACCTTC. As protein: CSAKQGATFTF.

This clone came up a few times. This chain's CDR3 is CASSQTQETQYF. In DNA form, the CDR3 reads TGTGCCAGCAGCCAAACACAAGAGACCCAGTACTTC. The V and J genes are TRBV11-3 and TRBJ2-5; no clear D. Trimming stripped 5 bases from V and 2 bases from J, with 6 bases between. Looked up from germline, CDR1 is SGHNT and CDR2 is YENEEA. This CDR3 is built from 12 residues.

The DNA of the CDR3 is TGCAGCGTTGGGGCGGGACAGGCTAATCAGCCCCAGCATTTT. Translation: CSVGAGQANQPQHF. The chain recombines TRBV29-1 with TRBJ1-5; 8 bases fit TRBD1. CDR3 size: 14 residues. Germline loops: CDR1 SQVTM, CDR2 ANQGSEA. Trimming took 4 bases from V and 4 from J; bases not matched to a gene: 6.

This chain uses TRBV19 with TRBJ2-6, with TRBD1 as a possible D gene (6 bases). V shed 0 bases and J shed 4 bases, with 13 bases lying between them. Looked up from germline, CDR1 is LNHDA and CDR2 is SQIVND (reference sequence). This CDR3 is 17 amino acids long. The CDR3 loop is CASSIDRPGAGANVLTF. The CDR3 nucleotides are TGTGCCAGTAGTATAGATCGTCCAGGGGCCGGGGCCAACGTCCTGACTTTC. Supplemented by reference TRBV19 and TRBJ2-6, the full variable domain reads DGGITQSPKYLFRKEGQNVTLSCEQNLNHDAMYWYRQDPGQGLRLIYYSQIVNDFQKGDIAEGYSVSREKKESFPLTVTSAQKNPTAFYLCASSIDRPGAGANVLTFGAGSRLTVL.

The gene calls are TRBV7-2 and TRBJ2-1, with 7 nucleotides matching TRBD1. The J segment lost 10 bases and the V segment lost 6 bases, leaving 6 bases of the junction unmatched. Germline loops: CDR1 SGHTA, CDR2 FQGNSA. CDR3 length: 12 amino acids. DNA of the CDR3: TGTGCCAGCAGAATCGGGACAGCCGAGCAGTTCTTC. It yields the protein CASRIGTAEQFF.

The chain carries TRBV19 and TRBJ1-2; unclear D gene. This CDR3 spans 14 amino acids. Germline values: CDR1 LNHDA, CDR2 SQIVND (reference sequence). V lost 7 bases to trimming and J lost 1 base, with 13 bases between them. The CDR3 sequence: CASISSGGNYGYTF. Here the CDR3 DNA reads TGTGCCAGTATTTCGTCAGGAGGTAACTATGGCTACACCTTC.

Comment on this clone: The sample contains more than one DNA sequence encoding this CDR3. The chain is built from TRBV7-2 and TRBJ2-7; TRBD1 matches 7 bases. Germline V CDR1 and CDR2: SGHTA, FQGNSA. CDR3 length: 14 residues. J was trimmed by 1 base and V by 5 bases; bases with no gene match: 5. The CDR3 region is CASSPQQGSYEQYF. The CDR3, as DNA: TGTGCCAGCAGCCCTCAACAGGGGTCCTACGAGCAGTACTTC.

This clone appeared a few times. The rearrangement links TRBV7-8 to TRBJ2-2; D gene unclear. The CDR3 has 14 residues. Trimming removed 0 bases from V and 3 bases from J, with 5 bases in between. Germline CDR1 reads SGHVS; CDR2 reads FQNEAQ. This chain's CDR3 is CASSLATYTGELFF. Here the CDR3 DNA reads TGTGCCAGCAGCTTAGCGACATACACCGGGGAGCTGTTTTTT. Looking up the rest from reference TRBV7-8 and TRBJ2-2 gives the full variable domain: GAGVSQSPRYKVAKRGQDVALRCDPISGHVSLFWYQQALGQGPEFLTYFQNEAQLDKSGLPSDRFFAERPEGSVSTLKIQRTQQEDSAVYLCASSLATYTGELFFGEGSRLTVL.